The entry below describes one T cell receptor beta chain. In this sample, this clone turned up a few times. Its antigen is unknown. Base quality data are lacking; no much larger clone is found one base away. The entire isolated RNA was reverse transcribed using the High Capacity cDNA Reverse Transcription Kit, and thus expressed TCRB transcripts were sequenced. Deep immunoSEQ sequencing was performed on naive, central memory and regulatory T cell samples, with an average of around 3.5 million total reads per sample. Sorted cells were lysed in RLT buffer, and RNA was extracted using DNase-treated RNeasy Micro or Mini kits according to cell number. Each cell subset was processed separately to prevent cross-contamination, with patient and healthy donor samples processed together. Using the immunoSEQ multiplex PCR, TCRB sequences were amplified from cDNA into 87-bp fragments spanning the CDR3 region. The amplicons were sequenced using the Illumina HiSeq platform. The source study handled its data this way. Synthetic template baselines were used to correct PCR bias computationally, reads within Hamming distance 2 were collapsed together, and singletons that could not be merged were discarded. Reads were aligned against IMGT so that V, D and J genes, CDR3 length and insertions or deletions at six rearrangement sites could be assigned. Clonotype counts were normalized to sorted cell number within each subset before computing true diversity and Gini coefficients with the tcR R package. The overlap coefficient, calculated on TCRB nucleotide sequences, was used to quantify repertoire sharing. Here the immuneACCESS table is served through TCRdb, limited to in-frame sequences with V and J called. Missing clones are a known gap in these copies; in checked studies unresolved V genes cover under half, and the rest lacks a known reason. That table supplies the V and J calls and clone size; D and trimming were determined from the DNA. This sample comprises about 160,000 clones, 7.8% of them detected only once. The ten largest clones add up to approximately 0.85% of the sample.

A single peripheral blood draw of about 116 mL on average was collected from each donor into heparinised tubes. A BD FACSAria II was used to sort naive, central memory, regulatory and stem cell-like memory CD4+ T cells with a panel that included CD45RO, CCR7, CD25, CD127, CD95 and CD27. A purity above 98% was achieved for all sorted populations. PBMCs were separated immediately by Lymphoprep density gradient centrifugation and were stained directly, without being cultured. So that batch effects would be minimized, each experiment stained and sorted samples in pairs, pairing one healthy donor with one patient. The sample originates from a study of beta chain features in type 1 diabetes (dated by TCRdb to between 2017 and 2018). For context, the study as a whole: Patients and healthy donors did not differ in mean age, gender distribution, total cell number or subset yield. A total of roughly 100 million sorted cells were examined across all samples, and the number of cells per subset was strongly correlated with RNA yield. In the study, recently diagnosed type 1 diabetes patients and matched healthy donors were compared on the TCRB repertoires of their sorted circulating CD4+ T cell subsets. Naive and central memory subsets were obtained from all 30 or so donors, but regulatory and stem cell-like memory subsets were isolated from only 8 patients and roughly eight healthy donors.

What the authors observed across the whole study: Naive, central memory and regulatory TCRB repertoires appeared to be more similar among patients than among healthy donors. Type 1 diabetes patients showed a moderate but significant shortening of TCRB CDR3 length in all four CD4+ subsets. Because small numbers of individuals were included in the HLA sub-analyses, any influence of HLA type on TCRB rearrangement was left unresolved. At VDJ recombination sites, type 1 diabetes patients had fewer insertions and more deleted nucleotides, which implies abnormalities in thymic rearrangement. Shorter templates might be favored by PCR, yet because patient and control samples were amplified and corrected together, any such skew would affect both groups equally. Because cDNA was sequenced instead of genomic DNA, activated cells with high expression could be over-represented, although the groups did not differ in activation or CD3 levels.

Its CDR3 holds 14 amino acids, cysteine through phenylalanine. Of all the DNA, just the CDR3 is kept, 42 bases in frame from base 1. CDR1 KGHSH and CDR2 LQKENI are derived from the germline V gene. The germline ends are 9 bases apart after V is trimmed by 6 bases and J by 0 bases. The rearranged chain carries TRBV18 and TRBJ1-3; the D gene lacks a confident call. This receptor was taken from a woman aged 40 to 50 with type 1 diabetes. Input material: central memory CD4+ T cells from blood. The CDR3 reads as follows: CASSGTLSGNTIYF. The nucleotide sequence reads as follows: TGTGCCAGCTCGGGCACTCTCTCTGGAAACACCATATATTTT.